This entry features one TCR beta chain sequence. The target antigen is unknown. Measured with immunoSEQ multiplex PCR; TCRdb has only the in-frame clones, and not every one. The sample lists some 15,000 clones, around 80% occurring once. This specimen belongs to a study of OX40 agonist ivuxolimab in advanced cancers. Study-level background: Ivuxolimab, an agonist antibody against OX40 (CD134), was given to patients. Study-level findings and limits: CD4+ and CD8+ T cells in blood underwent clonal expansion by week 6 at 0.1 to 3.0 mg/kg. Relative to CD4+, CD8+ T cells held more expanded clones on average.

Blood was sampled at baseline, cycle 4 day 1, and cycle 7 day 1. The ends were cut back, 1 base at V and 0 bases at J, with 6 bases in the middle. CDR3 length: 15 residues. CDR1 and CDR2 (germline): SNHLY, FYNNEI. Sequenced here: CD4+ or CD8+ T cells sorted from blood, sampled in a trial of the OX40 agonist ivuxolimab. The chain links TRBV2 to TRBJ2-2; D unclear. This clonotype was sampled from an adult with an advanced solid tumor such as melanoma, head and neck, liver or kidney cancer. This chain's CDR3 is CASSEEKANTGELFF. The CDR3 DNA reads as TGTGCCAGCAGTGAAGAAAAAGCGAACACCGGGGAGCTGTTTTTT.